Following are 23 T cell receptor beta chains from one sample sequenced in a study of early T cells in non-severe SARS-CoV-2 infection. Using its own MiXCR run on the 5' RACE reads, TCRdb lists one record per CDR3 protein. The data show 55,000 to 75,000 distinct CDR3 sequences, under 13% seen once. The sequenced material came from whole blood. The receptors were sampled from an adult who was a healthcare worker with PCR-confirmed SARS-CoV-2 infection or an uninfected control (not recorded which).

Only a few counts were recorded for this clonotype. The chain recombines TRBV6-1 with TRBJ2-3; D might be TRBD1 or TRBD2, each matching 5 bases. The V and J ends lost 4 bases and 4 bases respectively, with 12 bases between them. Germline CDR1 and CDR2: MNHNS and SASEGT. The CDR3 extends over 14 amino acids. This chain's CDR3 is CASSARDAADTQYF. The CDR3, as DNA: TGTGCCAGCAGTGCCCGGGACGCAGCAGATACGCAGTATTTT.

This clonotype was seen many times. V is TRBV28 and J is TRBJ2-1; D is possibly TRBD1 or TRBD2 (6 bases each). Trimming removed 3 bases at V and 5 bases at J, with 11 bases between. Germline V gives CDR1 MDHEN, CDR2 SYDVKM. This CDR3 contains 14 residues. The CDR3 DNA follows: TGTGCCAGCAGTTTCTTTCGGGGGCACAATGAGCAGTTCTTC. The encoded protein is CASSFFRGHNEQFF.

This clonotype was observed a few times. The chain combines TRBV11-2 with TRBJ2-7, with a possible D match to TRBD1 (5 bases). This CDR3 is 15 amino acids long. V lost 4 bases and J lost 4, with 17 bases in between. Germline-derived CDR1 and CDR2 are SGHAT and FQNNGV. The CDR3 protein is CASSWGMGPRYEQYF. CDR3 sequence (DNA): TGTGCCAGCAGCTGGGGCATGGGGCCCCGATACGAGCAGTACTTC.

This clonotype showed up just a few times. The J gene is TRBJ1-5, the V gene TRBV3-1; D not certain. Trimming removed 6 bases from V and 0 bases from J, with 6 bases in between. The CDR3 has 13 amino acids. Germline V lookup: CDR1 LGHDT, CDR2 YNNKEL (reference sequence). The CDR3 DNA reads TGTGCCAGCAGTCTGTATAGCAATCAGCCCCAGCATTTT. Residues: CASSLYSNQPQHF.

This clonotype was detected many times. The chain is built from TRBV28 and TRBJ2-1; D uncertain. In germline, CDR1 is MDHEN, CDR2 SYDVKM. This CDR3 has 12 residues. V dropped 4 bases and J dropped 10 bases, with 11 bases sitting between them. The CDR3, as DNA: TGTGCCAGCAGTTCCCCTCCCGGAGAGCAGTTCTTC. Translated, it gives CASSSPPGEQFF.

The sample holds a few counts of this clonotype. The chain joins TRBV3-1 to TRBJ1-5; unclear D gene. CDR1 LGHDT and CDR2 YNNKEL come from the germline V gene (reference sequence). V shed 3 bases and J shed 2 bases, with 5 bases lying between them. This CDR3 region has 13 residues. The CDR3 region has the DNA TGTGCCAGCAGCCAGGGAGGCAATCAGCCCCAGCATTTT. Residues: CASSQGGNQPQHF.

The chain has TRBV6-6 and TRBJ1-3; possibly TRBD1 for D (5 bases). Germline V gene data show CDR1 as MNHNY and CDR2 as SVGAGI (reference sequence). The CDR3 extends over 15 amino acids. Trimming removed 6 bases at V and 0 bases at J, with 12 bases between. The CDR3 DNA reads as TGTGCCAGCAGCCCTACAGGCGGCTCTGGAAACACCATATATTTT. It translates to CASSPTGGSGNTIYF.

The chain has TRBV12-3 or TRBV12-4 and TRBJ1-4, with D possibly being TRBD1 (5 bases). V was clipped by 5 bases and J by 10 bases, with 11 bases between them. The CDR3 runs to 12 residues. The CDR3, as DNA: TGTGCCAGCAGTCCCTTGGGGGGAAAACTGTTTTTT. It encodes CASSPLGGKLFF.

The chain links TRBV12-3 or TRBV12-4 to TRBJ2-3; a possible D gene is TRBD2 (7 bases). This CDR3 is 14 amino acids long. V was trimmed by 3 bases and J by 6 bases, leaving 13 bases between them. The CDR3 DNA is TGTGCCAGCAGTTTGGGAGGGGGAGCCGATACGCAGTATTTT. Amino acid sequence: CASSLGGGADTQYF.

The CDR3 DNA reads as TGTGCCAGCAGCTTAGTAACGGGAGGTAAGGGTGAGCAGTTCTTC. Translating it yields CASSLVTGGKGEQFF. The V and J genes are TRBV7-8 and TRBJ2-1; 7 bases are a match to TRBD2. Germline-derived CDR1 and CDR2 are SGHVS and FQNEAQ. The CDR3 sequence is 15 residues long. V shed 1 base and J 9 bases; nucleotides not matched to a gene: 9.

The chain recombines TRBV5-6 with TRBJ2-2; possible D gene TRBD1, 5 bases. The V end lost 2 bases, the J end lost 6 bases, and 14 bases lay between the germline ends. In germline, CDR1 is SGHDT, CDR2 YYEEEE. This CDR3 spans 15 amino acids. The CDR3 bases are TGTGCCAGCAGCTTTAGTACACACAGGCCCGGGGAGCTGTTTTTT. This sequence encodes CASSFSTHRPGELFF. Full variable domain (outside the CDR3, taken from reference TRBV5-6 and TRBJ2-2): DAGVTQSPTHLIKTRGQQVTLRCSPKSGHDTVSWYQQALGQGPQFIFQYYEEEERQRGNFPDRFSGHQFPNYSSELNVNALLLGDSALYLCASSFSTHRPGELFFGEGSRLTVL.

This rearrangement joins TRBV7-9 to TRBJ2-1, with D possibly TRBD2 on 5 matching bases. Trimming removed 9 bases from V and 3 bases from J, with 9 bases in between. Germline CDR1 SEHNR, CDR2 FQNEAQ (reference sequence). CDR3 length: 12 residues. The CDR3 loop reads CASKEGYNEQFF. CDR3 DNA sequence: TGTGCCAGTAAAGAGGGCTACAATGAGCAGTTCTTC.

This clonotype showed up just a few times. The chain couples TRBV6-6 to TRBJ2-1; a possible D gene is TRBD2 (5 bases). Trimming took 8 bases from V and 1 from J, leaving 6 bases between them. Germline V gene data show CDR1 as MNHNY and CDR2 as SVGAGI (reference sequence). The CDR3 sequence is 12 residues long. CDR3 DNA: TGTGCCAGCCGCGGGTCCTACAATGAGCAGTTCTTC. It translates to CASRGSYNEQFF.

The chain employs TRBV21-1 and TRBJ1-4; the table gives TRBD1 as D, unverified against the DNA. TRBV21-1 is shown as a pseudogene. CDR3 size: 13 residues. CDR3 nucleotide sequence: TGTGCCAGCAGGAGGACAGACAAAGAAAAACTGTTTTTT. Translated, it gives CASRRTDKEKLFF.

The CDR3 here is CASSLKGGSLELFF. CDR3 nucleotide sequence: TGTGCCAGCAGTTTAAAAGGGGGCAGTTTGGAGCTGTTTTTT. The chain is built from TRBV27 and TRBJ2-2, with 7 bases lining up with TRBD1. V lost 2 bases to trimming and J lost 10 bases; unmatched junction nucleotides: 7. Per germline, CDR1 MNHEY and CDR2 SMNVEV (reference sequence). The CDR3 loop spans 14 amino acids.

This clonotype was seen many times. The rearrangement links TRBV4-1 to TRBJ2-5, with TRBD1 matching 10 bases. J gave up 4 bases and V 5 bases, and 4 bases lay outside the gene matches. The CDR3 extends over 14 amino acids. Germline assignment: CDR1 MGHRA and CDR2 YSYEKL. CDR3 protein: CASSSGTGVETQYF. As DNA, the CDR3 is TGCGCCAGCAGCTCCGGGACAGGGGTAGAGACCCAGTACTTC.

This clonotype was recorded at least ten times. The J gene is TRBJ1-5, the V gene TRBV12-3 or TRBV12-4; a weak D match, TRBD1 (5 bases). Trimming took off 5 bases at V and 4 bases at J, with 9 bases between the two ends. This CDR3 spans 13 amino acids. The CDR3 sequence is CASSGEGNQPQHF. In nucleotides, the CDR3 is TGTGCCAGCAGTGGAGAGGGGAATCAGCCCCAGCATTTT.

J is TRBJ2-1 and V is TRBV28; D remains ambiguous. V shed 3 bases and J shed 5 bases, with 5 bases lying between them. The CDR3 length is 12 residues. Looked up from germline, CDR1 is MDHEN and CDR2 is SYDVKM. CDR3 loop: CASSFPHNEQFF. The CDR3 DNA reads as TGTGCCAGCAGTTTCCCCCACAATGAGCAGTTCTTC.

The rearrangement uses TRBV20-1 and TRBJ2-7, with a tentative D call TRBD2 (5 bases). V shed 5 bases and J shed 4 bases, with 18 bases lying between them. The germline V gene has CDR1 DFQATT and CDR2 SNEGSKA (reference sequence). This CDR3 contains 14 residues. The CDR3: CSAPSPSSLYEQYF. The CDR3 nucleotides are TGCAGTGCTCCGAGTCCTAGCTCTTTGTACGAGCAGTACTTC.

The rearrangement links TRBV7-9 to TRBJ2-2, with D tentatively TRBD2 (6 bases). The CDR3 length is 15 residues. V lost 5 bases to trimming and J lost 7 bases, with 17 bases between them. The germline CDR1 and CDR2 sequences are SEHNR and FQNEAQ (reference sequence). The CDR3 region has the DNA TGTGCCAGCAGCCCCAGCGGGCCTTTGATCGGGGAGCTGTTTTTT. This gives the protein CASSPSGPLIGELFF.

This clonotype was seen more than once but under ten times. The V call is TRBV7-9, the J call TRBJ1-6; possibly TRBD1 for D (5 bases). CDR1 and CDR2 (germline): SEHNR, FQNEAQ (reference sequence). The CDR3 consists of 14 residues. Between the trimmed V and J ends, which lost 5 bases and 4 bases, there was a span of 9 bases. CDR3 amino acids: CASSLAGYNSPLHF. The CDR3 DNA follows: TGTGCCAGCAGCCTGGCAGGGTATAATTCACCCCTCCACTTT.

In this sample, this clonotype turned up a few times. The chain couples TRBV28 to TRBJ2-3; D is unresolved. The CDR3 has 12 amino acids. Germline CDR1 MDHEN, CDR2 SYDVKM. V was shortened by 4 bases and J by 6 bases, with 8 bases between the two germline ends. Here the CDR3 DNA reads TGTGCCAGCAGTTCGGCGAGGGATACGCAGTATTTT. This sequence encodes CASSSARDTQYF.

This clonotype has a count of ten or more. The chain employs TRBV2 and TRBJ1-2; D uncertain. The CDR3 has 11 residues. Germline loops: CDR1 SNHLY, CDR2 FYNNEI. V lost 9 bases, J lost 6 bases, and 11 bases lay in between. CDR3 in amino acids: CARSNGDGYTF. The CDR3 nucleotides are TGTGCCAGAAGCAACGGGGATGGCTACACCTTC.